The T cell receptor (beta chain) described here comes from a study of vaccination and CD4 T cells after COVID-19. For the study at large: Participants were administered two doses of either the BNT162b2 or the mRNA-1273 vaccine.

The CDR3 runs 14 residues. The germline gives CDR1 MNHNS, CDR2 SASEGT. Trimming shortened V by 6 bases and J by 4 bases, and 14 bases separated the two germline ends. General observations from the study: For convalescent patients, a median around 90% of reactive clones surfaced exclusively after vaccination.

Cultured CD4+ T-cell DNA underwent Oncomine TCR Beta short-read sequencing. Researchers extracted genomic DNA from CD4+ T cells that had been cultured. Via MiXCR, TCRdb re-called the PCR reads, giving one row per CDR3 protein. The sample holds around 27,000 distinct CDR3 sequences, less than 35% seen once. This clonotype was detected a few times. Antigen unknown. Sample time point: late sampling 161 to 241 days after vaccination in three convalescent patients. Treatment defined: approximately 9-day PBMC culture with coronavirus spike peptide pools or control peptides (ViraFEST assay). A negative selection step was used to isolate CD4+ T cells once culture had run for around ten days.

This chain uses TRBV6-1 with TRBJ2-3; D ambiguous. This clonotype was sampled from a human donor who had recovered from COVID-19. The specimen comprised CD4+ T cells from blood, cultured in vitro, sampled about 7 months after SARS-CoV-2 vaccination. The chain's CDR3 is CASSPNYIADTQYF. Written as DNA, the CDR3 is TGTGCCAGCAGCCCGAACTATATCGCAGATACGCAGTATTTT.